This TCR beta chain was retrieved from a study of T cell changes during pregnancy in multiple sclerosis. The germline V gene has CDR1 SGDLS and CDR2 YYNGEE. The CDR3 has 16 amino acids. Germline trimming cut 3 bases from V and 7 bases from J; bases unmatched to any gene: 7. Data came from immunoSEQ multiplex PCR; TCRdb stores just in-frame clones and leaves some out. Of 64,000 or so clones in the sample, about 90% were seen once. The source material was peripheral blood, sampled in the first trimester of pregnancy. The TCR comes from a female donor with multiple sclerosis, enrolled in a pregnancy study. The chain uses TRBV9 and TRBJ2-1; 13 nucleotides agree with TRBD2. The CDR3 DNA follows: TGTGCCAGCAGCGCGGGTGGACTAGCGGGGGTTAATGAGCAGTTCTTC. Its translation is CASSAGGLAGVNEQFF.